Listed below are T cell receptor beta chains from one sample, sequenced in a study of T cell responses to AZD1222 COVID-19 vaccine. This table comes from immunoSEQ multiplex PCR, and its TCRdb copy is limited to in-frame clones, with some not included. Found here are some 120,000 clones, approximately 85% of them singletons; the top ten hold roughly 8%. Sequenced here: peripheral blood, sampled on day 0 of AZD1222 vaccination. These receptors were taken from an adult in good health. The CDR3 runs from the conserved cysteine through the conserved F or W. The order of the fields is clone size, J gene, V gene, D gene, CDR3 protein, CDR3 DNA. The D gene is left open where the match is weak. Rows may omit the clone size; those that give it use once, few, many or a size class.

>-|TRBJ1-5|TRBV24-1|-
CATSGGGNQPQHF
TGTGCCACCAGTGGTGGGGGGAATCAGCCCCAGCATTTT
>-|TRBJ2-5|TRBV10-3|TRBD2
CAISETSGRGLGETQYF
TGTGCCATCAGTGAGACTAGCGGGAGGGGATTGGGGGAGACCCAGTACTTC
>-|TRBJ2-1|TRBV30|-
CAWSRQLNEQFF
TGTGCCTGGAGTCGTCAGCTCAATGAGCAGTTCTTC
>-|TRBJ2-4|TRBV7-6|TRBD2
CASSLAVAGGKNIQYF
TGTGCCAGCAGCTTAGCGGTGGCGGGGGGCAAAAACATTCAGTACTTC
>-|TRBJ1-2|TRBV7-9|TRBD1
CASSTFTPTGNGYTF
TGTGCCAGCAGCACCTTCACGCCGACAGGGAATGGCTACACCTTC
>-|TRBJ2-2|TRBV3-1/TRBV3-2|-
CASSQGYGGELFF
TGTGCCAGCAGCCAAGGATACGGGGGGGAGCTGTTTTTT
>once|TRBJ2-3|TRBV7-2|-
CASSLLADTQYF
TGTGCCAGCAGCCTATTGGCAGATACGCAGTATTTT
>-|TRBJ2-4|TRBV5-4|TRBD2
CASSMRGKGDIQYF
TGTGCCAGCAGCATGCGGGGGAAAGGGGACATTCAGTACTTC
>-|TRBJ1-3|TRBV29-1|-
CSVEEGGNTIYF
TGCAGCGTTGAAGAGGGGGGAAACACCATATATTTT
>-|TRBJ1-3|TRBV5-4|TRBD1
CASSLAQGASGNTIYF
TGTGCCAGCAGCTTGGCACAGGGGGCTAGTGGAAACACCATATATTTT
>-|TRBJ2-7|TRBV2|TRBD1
CASSGGQGWHEQYF
TGTGCCAGCAGTGGAGGACAGGGGTGGCACGAGCAGTACTTC
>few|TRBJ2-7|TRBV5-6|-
CASSRGGGYSEQYF
TGTGCCAGCAGCCGCGGAGGTGGGTATAGCGAGCAGTACTTC
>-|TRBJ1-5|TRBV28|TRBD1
CASSLAGGSQPQHF
TGTGCCAGCAGTTTAGCAGGGGGCAGTCAGCCCCAGCATTTT
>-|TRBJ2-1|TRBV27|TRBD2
CASSLSRVPSGGRHEQFF
TGTGCCAGCAGTTTATCGAGGGTCCCTAGCGGGGGGAGACATGAGCAGTTCTTC
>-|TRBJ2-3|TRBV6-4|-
CASSESGVTDTQYF
TGTGCCAGCAGTGAATCAGGGGTCACAGATACGCAGTATTTT
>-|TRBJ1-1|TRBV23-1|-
CASSRADWDTEAFF
TGCGCCAGCAGTCGGGCGGACTGGGACACTGAAGCTTTCTTT
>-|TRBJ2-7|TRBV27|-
CASSLGGGLRQGYEQYF
TGTGCCAGCAGTTTAGGAGGGGGGCTCAGACAGGGCTACGAGCAGTACTTC
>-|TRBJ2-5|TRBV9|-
CASSATGRQETQYF
TGTGCCAGCAGCGCTACCGGGAGACAAGAGACCCAGTACTTC
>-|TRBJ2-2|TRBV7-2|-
CASSAQAGRELFF
TGTGCCAGCAGCGCACAAGCCGGGAGGGAGCTGTTTTTT
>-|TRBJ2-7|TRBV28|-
CASTIGGIIYEQYF
TGTGCCAGCACTATTGGCGGGATAATCTACGAGCAGTACTTC
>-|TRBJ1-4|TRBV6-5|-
CASSYGQGLGNEKLFF
TGTGCCAGCAGTTACGGGCAGGGCCTGGGTAATGAAAAACTGTTTTTT
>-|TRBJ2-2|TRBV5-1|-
CASSLAHTGELFF
TGCGCCAGCAGCTTGGCCCACACCGGGGAGCTGTTTTTT
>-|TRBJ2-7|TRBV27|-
CASSPTRVVFYEQYF
TGTGCCAGCAGTCCCACCCGTGTCGTTTTCTACGAGCAGTACTTC
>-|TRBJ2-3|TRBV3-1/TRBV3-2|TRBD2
CASSHGTSGSHTDTQYF
TGTGCCAGCAGCCACGGGACTAGCGGGAGCCACACAGATACGCAGTATTTT
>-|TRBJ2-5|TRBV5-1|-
CAYAAGELETQYF
TGCGCGTATGCGGCAGGGGAGTTGGAGACCCAGTACTTC
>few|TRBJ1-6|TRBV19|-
CASSSQVSSYNSPLHF
TGTGCCAGTAGTAGCCAAGTAAGCTCCTATAATTCACCCCTCCACTTT
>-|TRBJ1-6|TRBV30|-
CAWTPLPRADSPLHF
TGTGCCTGGACCCCTCTGCCGCGGGCGGATTCACCCCTCCACTTT
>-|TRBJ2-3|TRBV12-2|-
CASRLPQERGNTDTQYF
TGTGCAAGTCGCTTACCCCAGGAGCGGGGGAACACAGATACGCAGTATTTT
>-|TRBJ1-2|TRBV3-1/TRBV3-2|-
CASSQTLRAYGYTF
TGTGCCAGCAGCCAGACACTGCGGGCCTATGGCTACACCTTC
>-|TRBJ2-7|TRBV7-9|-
CASSSDRGYLEQYF
TGTGCCAGCAGCTCGGACAGAGGGTATCTCGAGCAGTACTTC
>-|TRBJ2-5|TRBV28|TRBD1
CASTRDRAQETQYF
TGTGCCAGCACCCGAGACAGGGCACAAGAGACCCAGTACTTC
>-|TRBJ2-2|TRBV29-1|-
CSVDGGRDTGELFF
TGCAGCGTTGATGGGGGGAGAGACACCGGGGAGCTGTTTTTT
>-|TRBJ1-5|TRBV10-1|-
CASSESQGSSSRYSNQPQHF
TGCGCCAGCAGTGAGTCCCAGGGCTCATCAAGTCGATATAGCAATCAGCCCCAGCATTTT
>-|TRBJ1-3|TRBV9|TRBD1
CASSVGGQGAGNTIYF
TGTGCCAGCAGCGTAGGTGGGCAGGGGGCCGGAAACACCATATATTTT
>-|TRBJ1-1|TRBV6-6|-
CASSRQVEVF
TGTGCCAGCAGTCGACAGGTAGAAGTCTTT
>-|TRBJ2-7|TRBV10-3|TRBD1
CAISESGQGVEQYF
TGTGCCATCAGTGAGTCGGGACAGGGGGTCGAGCAGTACTTC
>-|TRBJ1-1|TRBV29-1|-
CSGRGASTEAFF
TGCAGCGGACGGGGGGCCAGCACTGAAGCTTTCTTT
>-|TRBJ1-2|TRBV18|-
CASSAGRISYGYTF
TGTGCCAGCTCAGCAGGGAGGATAAGCTATGGCTACACCTTC
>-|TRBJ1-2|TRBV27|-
CASSVDRGGGYTF
TGTGCCAGCAGCGTCGATCGGGGTGGTGGCTACACCTTC
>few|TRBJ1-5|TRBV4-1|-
CASSQVRDALRQPQHF
TGCGCCAGCAGCCAAGTCCGGGACGCACTGCGTCAGCCCCAGCATTTT
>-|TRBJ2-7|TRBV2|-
CASSGSLGANEQYF
TGTGCCAGCAGTGGGTCCTTAGGGGCGAACGAGCAGTACTTC
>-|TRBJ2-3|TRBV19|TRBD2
CASRGGGFTDTQYF
TGTGCCAGTAGGGGCGGGGGATTCACAGATACGCAGTATTTT
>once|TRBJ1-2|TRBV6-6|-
CASTTPGATSYTF
TGTGCCAGCACCACCCCGGGGGCTACGAGCTACACCTTC
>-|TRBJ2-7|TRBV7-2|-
CASSLVPGASYEQYF
TGTGCCAGCAGCTTAGTCCCTGGCGCCTCCTACGAGCAGTACTTC
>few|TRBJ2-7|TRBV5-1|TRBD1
CASSLERTGGMDF
TGCGCCAGCAGCTTGGAGAGGACAGGGGGGATGGACTTC